Described below is a single T cell receptor (beta chain) sequence and its context. The data were taken from a study of control samples from healthy donors and cancer patients. Sequencing used immunoSEQ multiplex PCR; TCRdb keeps in-frame clones, though not all of them. The top ten clones hold approximately 8.4% of a sample with fewer than 110,000 clones, approximately 90% of them seen once. V lost 8 bases and J lost 11, with 10 bases in between. Looked up from germline, CDR1 is MNHEY and CDR2 is SVGAGI. There are 10 residues in the CDR3. The genes are TRBV6-5 and TRBJ2-1, with D hard to call. The TCR originated in a man aged 25-45 years in good health. Material: blood. The CDR3 DNA reads TGTGCCAGCGGATTTCTTCAGCAGTTCTTC. Its protein is CASGFLQQFF.